The 25 T cell receptor beta chains given below trace back to one sample, sequenced in a study of cytomegalovirus exposure and HLA in healthy donors. PCR primers comprised 60 Vbeta and 13 Jbeta primers. Here immunoSEQ multiplex PCR was the method, and the copy in TCRdb shows in-frame clones only, minus some. The data contain some 150,000 clones, about 85% of them seen just once; the ten biggest clones take up roughly 2.5%. Sequencing was performed on PBMCs. These receptors were taken from a boy aged 2 to 10 in good health and CMV-seronegative.

The chain joins TRBV2 to TRBJ1-6; 9 positions agree with TRBD1. The CDR3 is 15 amino acids. After removal of 7 bases from V and 10 bases from J, the junction contained 11 bases not matched to a gene. CDR1 SNHLY and CDR2 FYNNEI come from the germline V gene. The CDR3 coding sequence is TGTGCCAGCATCCTCGGGACAGGGTCAGGCTCACCCCTCCACTTT. It specifies CASILGTGSGSPLHF. The full variable domain, rest sourced from reference TRBV2 and TRBJ1-6, is EPEVTQTPSHQVTQMGQEVILRCVPISNHLYFYWYRQILGQKVEFLVSFYNNEISEKSEIFDDQFSVERPDGSNFTLKIRSTKLEDSAMYFCASILGTGSGSPLHFGNGTRLTVT.

The genes are TRBV5-4 and TRBJ2-7; 16 bases are a match to TRBD2. Per the germline V gene, CDR1 is SGHNT and CDR2 is YYREEE (reference sequence). V dropped 0 bases and J dropped 3; count of bases not matched to a gene: 9. The CDR3 runs to 19 residues. The CDR3 region has the DNA TGTGCCAGCAGCTTGGAGGGACTAGCGGGAGGGCATTCGCTCTACGAGCAGTACTTC. This sequence encodes CASSLEGLAGGHSLYEQYF.

The CDR3 coding sequence is TGTGCCAGCAGCGGCTCCGGGACAGACCCAAACACCATATATTTT. Encoded protein: CASSGSGTDPNTIYF. This rearrangement joins TRBV9 to TRBJ1-3; 7 bases line up with TRBD1. Germline CDR1 is SGDLS and CDR2 is YYNGEE. V was pared by 3 bases and J by 6 bases, with 9 bases of the junction left unmatched. This CDR3 is 15 amino acids long.

The chain carries TRBV19 and TRBJ1-1, with a weak D call TRBD1 (6 bases). Trimming took off 6 bases at V and 3 bases at J, with 14 bases between the two ends. The CDR3 is 14 amino acids. Germline V CDR1 and CDR2: LNHDA, SQIVND (reference sequence). This chain's CDR3 is CASSPRGADTEAFF. In nucleotides, the CDR3 is TGTGCCAGTAGCCCACGGGGGGCGGACACTGAAGCTTTCTTT.

The chain carries TRBV6-6 and TRBJ1-1; 9 bases align to TRBD1. The junction had 10 bases not matched to a gene; V was cut back by 6 bases and J by 5 bases. The germline V gene encodes CDR1 MNHNY and CDR2 SVGAGI (reference sequence). The CDR3 is 15 residues long. DNA of the CDR3: TGTGCCAGCAGAATCGGACAGGGGATGAGTACTGAAGCTTTCTTT. Encoded protein: CASRIGQGMSTEAFF.

V and J are TRBV7-2 and TRBJ1-3; D is possibly TRBD1 (5 bases). V lost 1 base to trimming and J lost 0 bases, with 7 bases between them. There are 15 residues in the CDR3. Looked up from germline, CDR1 is SGHTA and CDR2 is FQGNSA. The CDR3 region is CASSLVDSSGNTIYF. CDR3 in DNA: TGTGCCAGCAGCTTAGTTGACAGCTCTGGAAACACCATATATTTT.

The genes are TRBV7-2 and TRBJ2-3; no clear D gene. V was pared by 3 bases and J by 4 bases, with 17 bases between. Germline V CDR1 and CDR2: SGHTA, FQGNSA. This CDR3 is built from 16 residues. CDR3 sequence reads: CASSFFLIPDPDTQYF. CDR3 nucleotide sequence: TGTGCCAGCAGCTTTTTCCTTATCCCAGATCCAGATACGCAGTATTTT.

This clone was found once. This rearrangement joins TRBV4-1 to TRBJ1-5, with D possibly TRBD1 on 6 matching bases. Trimming left V 0 bases short and J 7 bases short, with 13 bases between. The germline V gene has CDR1 MGHRA and CDR2 YSYEKL. The CDR3 has 15 residues. The CDR3 loop is CASSQDIGRGQPQHF. DNA for the CDR3: TGCGCCAGCAGCCAAGATATAGGCAGGGGCCAGCCCCAGCATTTT.

CDR3 region: CASGSPMGLAGARPYHEQFF. Here the CDR3 DNA reads TGTGCTAGTGGTTCCCCGATGGGACTAGCGGGAGCTAGGCCCTATCATGAGCAGTTCTTC. The V and J genes are TRBV12-5 and TRBJ2-1, with TRBD2 matching over 14 bases. J was trimmed by 8 bases and V by 4 bases; bases with no gene match: 19. The CDR3 consists of 20 residues. Per germline, CDR1 LGHNT and CDR2 FRNRAP.

This clone was seen more than once but under ten times. The CDR3 region is CASSLVVSGWGNTEAFF. The CDR3 coding sequence is TGCGCCAGCAGCTTGGTTGTATCAGGGTGGGGGAACACTGAAGCTTTCTTT. The genes are TRBV5-1 and TRBJ1-1; TRBD1 might be the D (5 bases). V was trimmed by 0 bases and J by 1 base, leaving 16 bases between them. The CDR3 length is 17 residues. Germline values: CDR1 SGHRS, CDR2 YFSETQ.

This chain joins TRBV5-1 and TRBJ2-7; tentative D call: TRBD2 (6 bases). Germline loops: CDR1 SGHRS, CDR2 YFSETQ. Trimming took off 0 bases at V and 6 bases at J, with 7 bases between the two ends. The CDR3 covers 12 residues. CDR3 residues: CASSLVGGEQYF. The CDR3 region has the DNA TGCGCCAGCAGCTTGGTGGGGGGCGAGCAGTACTTC.

The V call is TRBV19, the J call TRBJ2-3; D ambiguous. The length of the CDR3 is 12 residues. The germline V gene has CDR1 LNHDA and CDR2 SQIVND (reference sequence). The V end lost 4 bases, the J end lost 4 bases, and 6 bases lay between the germline ends. CDR3 amino acids: CASSTPADTQYF. DNA for the CDR3: TGTGCCAGTAGTACTCCCGCAGATACGCAGTATTTT.

The chain links TRBV7-9 to TRBJ1-5, with 10 bases identical to TRBD1. The CDR3 runs to 14 residues. Germline V gives CDR1 SEHNR, CDR2 FQNEAQ (reference sequence). Trimming cost V 8 bases and J 9 bases; bases outside gene matches: 10. The CDR3 nucleotides are TGTGCCAGCGGACTACCGGGACAGGGGTTGCCCCAGCATTTT. Translation gives CASGLPGQGLPQHF.

This chain connects TRBV5-6 to TRBJ2-7; 9 bases are a match to TRBD2. The ends lost 4 bases at V and 4 bases at J; junction bases unmatched: 12. Germline-derived CDR1 and CDR2 are SGHDT and YYEEEE. This CDR3 region has 16 residues. This CDR3 is CASSQLLAGGPYEQYF. The CDR3 DNA reads as TGTGCCAGCAGCCAGCTACTCGCGGGGGGGCCGTACGAGCAGTACTTC. Based on the CDR3 plus reference TRBV5-6 and TRBJ2-7, the full variable domain is DAGVTQSPTHLIKTRGQQVTLRCSPKSGHDTVSWYQQALGQGPQFIFQYYEEEERQRGNFPDRFSGHQFPNYSSELNVNALLLGDSALYLCASSQLLAGGPYEQYFGPGTRLTVT.

This clone was observed a few times. A read error may produce the germline difference seen at one junction end. The chain joins TRBV10-3 to TRBJ2-3; 9 positions match TRBD2. Germline lookup yields CDR1 ENHRY and CDR2 SYGVKD. The CDR3 length is 16 residues. The CDR3 protein is CASSEVGGGGSDTQYF. Here the CDR3 DNA reads TGTGCCAGCAGTGAAGTAGGCGGGGGGGGCAGCGATACGCAGTATTTT.

V is TRBV11-2 and J is TRBJ2-2; 7 positions match TRBD2. The CDR3 is made up of 17 amino acids. Germline values: CDR1 SGHAT, CDR2 FQNNGV. V lost 1 base, J lost 1 base, and 6 bases stayed unmatched. The CDR3 DNA reads as TGTGCCAGCAGCTTAGGGTGTTGCGGGGGGAACACCGGGGAGCTGTTTTTT. This translates into CASSLGCCGGNTGELFF. The variable domain in full, completed from reference TRBV11-2 and TRBJ2-2, reads EAGVAQSPRYKIIEKRQSVAFWCNPISGHATLYWYQQILGQGPKLLIQFQNNGVVDDSQLPKDRFSAERLKGVDSTLKIQPAKLEDSAVYLCASSLGCCGGNTGELFFGEGSRLTVL.

This clone has a handful of counts. The genes are TRBV6-1 and TRBJ1-1, with 8 bases that match TRBD1. With 6 bases clipped from V and 4 bases from J, the junction kept 10 bases outside the gene matches. Per germline, CDR1 MNHNS and CDR2 SASEGT. CDR3 length: 15 amino acids. The CDR3 DNA reads TGTGCCAGCAGCCGCTCGACAGGGGATGGCACTGAAGCTTTCTTT. This codes for CASSRSTGDGTEAFF.

The chain employs TRBV5-4 and TRBJ1-2; the D gene is possibly TRBD1 (5 bases). Germline CDR1 and CDR2: SGHNT and YYREEE (reference sequence). The CDR3 is 11 residues long. V was shortened by 3 bases and J by 5 bases, with 5 bases between the two germline ends. For the CDR3, the DNA is TGTGCCAGCAGCTCAGGGTATGGCTACACCTTC. Its translation: CASSSGYGYTF.

The rearrangement links TRBV7-9 to TRBJ1-4; TRBD1 matches 9 bases. This CDR3 is 14 amino acids long. V was pared by 4 bases and J by 5 bases, with 2 bases of the junction left unmatched. Germline values: CDR1 SEHNR, CDR2 FQNEAQ (reference sequence). This CDR3 reads CASSSGTGNEKLFF. CDR3 nucleotide sequence: TGTGCCAGCAGCTCCGGGACAGGGAATGAAAAACTGTTTTTT.

V usage is TRBV4-2 and J usage is TRBJ2-1; 8 positions match TRBD2. In germline, CDR1 is LGHNA, CDR2 YNFKEQ. The CDR3 runs to 18 residues. V lost 0 bases and J lost 0; bases outside the gene matches: 7. The CDR3 loop reads CASSQDPAGASSYNEQFF. CDR3 DNA: TGTGCCAGCAGCCAAGATCCAGCGGGGGCAAGCTCCTACAATGAGCAGTTCTTC.

In its sample, this clone was seen once. The chain is built from TRBV20-1 and TRBJ1-2; D is ambiguous. Germline V gene lookup returns CDR1 DFQATT and CDR2 SNEGSKA (reference sequence). V was cut by 3 bases and J by 12 bases, with 14 bases left in between. CDR3 length equals 11 residues. The CDR3 region is CSASAGASDTF. The CDR3 nucleotides read TGCAGTGCTAGTGCGGGAGCAAGTGACACCTTC.

This rearrangement joins TRBV5-1 to TRBJ2-1, with 10 bases aligning to TRBD2. V was clipped by 0 bases and J by 9 bases; unmatched bases: 9. CDR1 and CDR2 from the germline V gene are SGHRS and YFSETQ. The CDR3 runs 16 residues. CDR3 loop: CASSLVGTSDGSEQFF. CDR3 nucleotide sequence: TGCGCCAGCAGCTTGGTTGGGACTAGCGACGGTAGTGAGCAGTTCTTC.

V usage is TRBV5-1 and J usage is TRBJ2-1, with 8 bases fitting TRBD2. The CDR3 has 14 residues. Trimming at V came to 3 bases and at J to 4 bases, leaving 3 bases not matched to a gene. Germline V lookup: CDR1 SGHRS, CDR2 YFSETQ. The chain's CDR3 is CASSSGLDYNEQFF. The CDR3 region has the DNA TGCGCCAGCAGCTCGGGACTAGATTACAATGAGCAGTTCTTC.

This rearrangement joins TRBV7-2 to TRBJ2-5; D possibly corresponds to TRBD1 (6 bases). Between the trimmed V and J ends, which lost 5 bases and 1 base, there was a span of 23 bases. Germline V gives CDR1 SGHTA, CDR2 FQGNSA. This CDR3 has 18 amino acids. The CDR3 DNA reads as TGTGCCAGCAGCCCGCAGGTTGGGGGCAGCCTGATCCAAGAGACCCAGTACTTC. This encodes CASSPQVGGSLIQETQYF.

CDR3 in amino acids: CSVLSVRGSHTQYF. As DNA, the CDR3 is TGCAGCGTTTTATCCGTCCGAGGGTCGCATACGCAGTATTTT. This chain joins TRBV29-1 and TRBJ2-3, with D possibly being TRBD2 (5 bases). With 5 bases removed from V and 7 bases from J, the gap between germline ends came to 19 bases. Per the germline V gene, CDR1 is SQVTM and CDR2 is ANQGSEA. The CDR3 covers 14 residues.